This entry lists 21 T cell receptor beta chains sequenced from one sample in a study of PD-1 blockade in classical Hodgkin lymphoma. Only in-frame clones appear in the TCRdb table, and some are missing; sequencing was by immunoSEQ multiplex PCR. The sample holds roughly 150,000 clones, approximately 81% seen once. All the patients suffered relapse after autologous stem cell transplantation, and brentuximab vedotin exposure differed. Sequencing used peripheral blood mononuclear cells (PBMCs), obtained before the second cycle of nivolumab. All receptors come from a human donor with classical Hodgkin lymphoma.

This clone was detected only once. This chain uses TRBV28 with TRBJ1-3; D gene ambiguous. The CDR3 runs 11 residues. V gave up 4 bases and J gave up 9 bases, with 7 bases separating them. Germline V CDR1 and CDR2: MDHEN, SYDVKM. For the CDR3, the DNA is TGTGCCAGCAGTTCCCGTTTCACCATATATTTT. Translated, it gives CASSSRFTIYF.

The chain joins TRBV7-9 to TRBJ2-7; 7 bases match TRBD2. Germline V gene data show CDR1 as SEHNR and CDR2 as FQNEAQ (reference sequence). The CDR3 contains 15 residues. V lost 2 bases to trimming and J lost 0 bases; unmatched junction nucleotides: 4. CDR3 amino acids: CASSLLAGASYEQYF. CDR3 sequence (DNA): TGTGCCAGCAGCTTATTAGCGGGTGCCTCCTACGAGCAGTACTTC.

The V and J genes are TRBV18 and TRBJ1-1, with 8 bases matching TRBD1. CDR3 length: 16 amino acids. Germline assignment: CDR1 KGHSH and CDR2 LQKENI. After removal of 6 bases from V and 0 bases from J, the junction contained 9 bases not matched to a gene. The DNA of the CDR3 is TGTGCCAGCTCGTCCGGGACAGGTGTACTGAACACTGAAGCTTTCTTT. Protein: CASSSGTGVLNTEAFF. The variable domain in full, with the rest retrieved from reference TRBV18 and TRBJ1-1, is NAGVMQNPRHLVRRRGQEARLRCSPMKGHSHVYWYRQLPEEGLKFMVYLQKENIIDESGMPKERFSAEFPKEGPSILRIQQVVRGDSAAYFCASSSGTGVLNTEAFFGQGTRLTVV.

The CDR3 loop is CASSGGASTDTQYF. The CDR3 DNA follows: TGTGCCAGCAGCGGGGGGGCTAGCACAGATACGCAGTATTTT. The chain recombines TRBV9 with TRBJ2-3; tentatively, D is TRBD1 or TRBD2 (6 bases each). CDR3 length equals 14 residues. Germline V gene lookup returns CDR1 SGDLS and CDR2 YYNGEE. V was shortened by 3 bases and J by 0 bases, with 8 bases between the two germline ends.

This clone has just a few counts. In DNA form, the CDR3 reads TGTGCCAGCTCACCGGTTTGGCAAGATTCCTACGAGCAGTACTTC. Translated: CASSPVWQDSYEQYF. This rearrangement joins TRBV18 to TRBJ2-7; D unresolved. From germline, CDR1 is KGHSH and CDR2 LQKENI. This CDR3 comprises 15 residues. Trimming shortened V by 3 bases and J by 1 base, and 13 bases separated the two germline ends.

The chain is built from TRBV5-1 and TRBJ1-3; D unclear. This CDR3 comprises 14 residues. The V gene lost 5 bases and the J gene lost 4 bases, with 13 bases spanning the gap. Germline CDR1 reads SGHRS; CDR2 reads YFSETQ. The CDR3 nucleotides are TGCGCCAGCAGTGAGGACCCGGCCGGAAACACCATATATTTT. This gives the protein CASSEDPAGNTIYF.

CDR3 bases: TGTGCCAGCAGCTTAACCGCGACAGATGGCTACACCTTC. It translates to CASSLTATDGYTF. This chain joins TRBV7-9 and TRBJ1-2; a weak D match, TRBD1 (5 bases). This CDR3 region has 13 residues. Trimming removed 2 bases from V and 6 bases from J, with 10 bases in between. Germline CDR1 reads SEHNR; CDR2 reads FQNEAQ (reference sequence).

V and J are TRBV7-9 and TRBJ2-5, with 8 bases that match TRBD2. In germline, CDR1 is SEHNR, CDR2 FQNEAQ (reference sequence). Unmatched junction bases numbered 6, after V lost 4 bases and J lost 2 bases. The CDR3 contains 15 residues. CDR3 nucleotides: TGTGCCAGCAGCTCCGGGGGGGGAGAACAAGAGACCCAGTACTTC. Residues: CASSSGGGEQETQYF.

The chain uses TRBV5-1 and TRBJ1-1; weak D call: TRBD1 (5 bases). V was shortened by 7 bases and J by 1 base, with 17 bases between the two germline ends. From germline, CDR1 is SGHRS and CDR2 YFSETQ. The CDR3 is 15 residues long. CDR3 nucleotide sequence: TGCGCCAGCGGAGGGCAGGGAGAACCGAACACTGAAGCTTTCTTT. The encoded protein is CASGGQGEPNTEAFF. Filled out from reference TRBV5-1 and TRBJ1-1, the complete variable domain reads KAGVTQTPRYLIKTRGQQVTLSCSPISGHRSVSWYQQTPGQGLQFLFEYFSETQRNKGNFPGRFSGRQFSNSRSEMNVSTLELGDSALYLCASGGQGEPNTEAFFGQGTRLTVV.

V usage is TRBV19 and J usage is TRBJ2-1; TRBD2 matches at 11 bases. Germline-derived CDR1 and CDR2 are LNHDA and SQIVND (reference sequence). The CDR3 runs 15 residues. The ends lost 7 bases at V and 7 bases at J; junction bases unmatched: 9. CDR3: CASNQRSSGRNEQFF. The CDR3 bases are TGTGCCAGTAATCAGAGGTCTAGCGGGAGGAATGAGCAGTTCTTC.

DNA for the CDR3: TGTGCCTGGAAGACTAGCGGGAGTGATACGCAGTATTTT. Its translation is CAWKTSGSDTQYF. The V gene is TRBV30, the J gene TRBJ2-3; TRBD2 matches 12 bases. V was clipped by 4 bases and J by 6 bases; unmatched bases: 2. Germline V gives CDR1 GTSNPN, CDR2 SVGIG (reference sequence). The CDR3 sequence is 13 residues long.

This clone was seen a single time. The rearrangement joins TRBV7-9 to TRBJ2-3, with 7 bases that match TRBD2. CDR3 size: 15 residues. The germline V gene encodes CDR1 SEHNR and CDR2 FQNEAQ (reference sequence). V lost 3 bases to trimming and J lost 4 bases; unmatched junction nucleotides: 7. CDR3 residues: CASSFSGRVPDTQYF. The CDR3 DNA sequence: TGTGCCAGCAGCTTCTCTGGGAGGGTCCCAGATACGCAGTATTTT.

The chain uses TRBV27 and TRBJ2-5, with 7 bases that match TRBD1. The CDR3 spans 17 residues. Losses at the gene ends were 1 base for V and 2 bases for J; bases not matched to a gene: 10. The germline gives CDR1 MNHEY, CDR2 SMNVEV (reference sequence). Written as DNA, the CDR3 is TGTGCCAGCAGTTTATTGTACCCCGACAGGGATCAAGAGACCCAGTACTTC. It encodes CASSLLYPDRDQETQYF.

The V gene is TRBV2, the J gene TRBJ1-3, with D perhaps TRBD1 (6 bases). The CDR3 length is 14 residues. CDR1 SNHLY and CDR2 FYNNEI come from the germline V gene. V lost 6 bases, J lost 3 bases, and 12 bases lay in between. CDR3 loop: CASREGVFGNTIYF. The CDR3 DNA reads TGTGCCAGCAGGGAGGGGGTATTTGGAAACACCATATATTTT.

Details on this clone: At one boundary the junction diverges from the germline segment, which might be a read error. The V gene is TRBV7-7, the J gene TRBJ2-7; D perhaps matches TRBD1 (6 bases). CDR3 size: 16 residues. Germline V gene sequence: CDR1 SSHAT, CDR2 FNYEAQ (reference sequence). The CDR3 bases are TGTGCTAGCAGCTTAGGGACAAGAAACCTCTCCTACGAGCAGTACTTC. Its translation: CASSLGTRNLSYEQYF.

The rearrangement joins TRBV28 to TRBJ1-5; D remains unclear. The CDR3 is 17 residues long. CDR1 is MDHEN, CDR2 SYDVKM, per germline. Trimming took 2 bases from V and 4 from J, leaving 18 bases between them. The CDR3 is CASSLRRGRGYNQPQHF. CDR3 bases: TGTGCCAGCAGTTTACGGCGTGGGCGCGGTTATAATCAGCCCCAGCATTTT.

The chain recombines TRBV6-5 with TRBJ1-3; 7 bases map to TRBD1. The CDR3 loop spans 15 amino acids. Germline trimming cut 0 bases from V and 14 bases from J; bases unmatched to any gene: 13. CDR1 is MNHEY and CDR2 is SVGAGI in the germline V gene. CDR3 residues: CASSYSRDSSGSVYF. CDR3 coding DNA: TGTGCCAGCAGTTACTCGAGGGACAGCTCGGGCAGCGTATATTTT.

The V and J genes are TRBV7-9 and TRBJ1-4; no clear D. V was pared by 1 base and J by 4 bases, with 16 bases between. CDR3 length: 17 amino acids. CDR1 is SEHNR and CDR2 is FQNEAQ in the germline V gene (reference sequence). CDR3 sequence (DNA): TGTGCCAGCAGCTTAGTGCCCGGGAGGCTCCTTAATGAAAAACTGTTTTTT. Amino acids: CASSLVPGRLLNEKLFF.

This chain joins TRBV7-3 and TRBJ2-1; D may correspond to TRBD1 or TRBD2 (5 bases each). Germline loops: CDR1 SGHTA, CDR2 FQGTGA. The CDR3 loop spans 13 amino acids. V dropped 4 bases and J dropped 6 bases, with 10 bases sitting between them. CDR3 DNA: TGTGCCAGCAGCTCGGGACCCGGCAATGAGCAGTTCTTC. This translates into CASSSGPGNEQFF.

J is TRBJ2-5 and V is TRBV15; D possibly corresponds to TRBD1 (6 bases). The ends were cut back, 4 bases at V and 5 bases at J, with 20 bases in the middle. CDR1 and CDR2 from the germline V gene are LNHNV and YYDKDF (reference sequence). This CDR3 spans 16 amino acids. CDR3 sequence (DNA): TGTGCCACCAGCATTCCCACAGGGAAATGGGGGGAGACCCAGTACTTC. This encodes CATSIPTGKWGETQYF.

V gene TRBV19 combines with J gene TRBJ1-1, with D unclear. Germline loops: CDR1 LNHDA, CDR2 SQIVND (reference sequence). CDR3 length equals 14 residues. V was shortened by 3 bases and J by 2 bases, with 10 bases between the two germline ends. The CDR3 protein is CASSIPGFNTEAFF. CDR3 nucleotide sequence: TGTGCCAGTAGTATTCCGGGGTTTAACACTGAAGCTTTCTTT.